The present T cell receptor beta chain was sequenced within a study of T cells in localized non-small cell lung cancer. About this clone itself: What it recognizes is unknown.

Assay used: immunoSEQ multiplex PCR; TCRdb lists only in-frame clones, some missing. The sample carries around 94,000 clones, roughly 90% recorded once. Study-wide findings and caveats: The appearance of a median about 60 of the top 100 tumor clones was seen in adjacent lung. A higher density of T cells in blood coincided with extended overall survival. Uninvolved adjacent lung had more T cell clonality than any other tissue, topping tumor. A single tumor region was sequenced, leaving heterogeneity possible.

This receptor was obtained from a man between 35 and 75 years old with stage I squamous cell lung carcinoma. This specimen consisted of peripheral blood, obtained before any cancer treatment.

CDR3 residues: CASSSVAGHNSPLHF. The CDR3 nucleotides are TGCGCCAGCAGCTCGGTCGCAGGGCATAATTCACCCCTCCACTTT. The chain uses TRBV5-1 and TRBJ1-6; a weak D match, TRBD1 (5 bases). Trimming removed 3 bases from V and 5 bases from J, with 12 bases in between. This CDR3 has 15 amino acids. Per germline, CDR1 SGHRS and CDR2 YFSETQ.